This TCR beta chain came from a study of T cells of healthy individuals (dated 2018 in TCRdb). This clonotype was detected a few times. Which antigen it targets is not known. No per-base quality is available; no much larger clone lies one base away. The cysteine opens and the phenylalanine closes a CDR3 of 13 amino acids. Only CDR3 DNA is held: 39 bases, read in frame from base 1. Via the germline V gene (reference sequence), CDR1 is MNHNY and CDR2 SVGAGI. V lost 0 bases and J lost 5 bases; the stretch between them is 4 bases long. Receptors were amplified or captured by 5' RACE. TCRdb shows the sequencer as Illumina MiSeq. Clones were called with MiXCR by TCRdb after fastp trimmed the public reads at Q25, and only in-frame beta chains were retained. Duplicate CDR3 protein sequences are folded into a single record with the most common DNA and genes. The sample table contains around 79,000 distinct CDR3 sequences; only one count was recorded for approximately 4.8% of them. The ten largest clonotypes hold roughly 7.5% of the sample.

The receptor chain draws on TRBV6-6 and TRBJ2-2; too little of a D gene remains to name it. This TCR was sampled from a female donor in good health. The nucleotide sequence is TGTGCCAGCAGTTACTCGGGGACCGGGGAGCTGTTTTTT. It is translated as CASSYSGTGELFF.